This TCR beta chain appears in the sequencing data of a study of lymphopenia after photon versus proton radiotherapy. Clones were read by immunoSEQ multiplex PCR, and TCRdb kept only the in-frame ones, dropping some. Of roughly 41,000 clones in the sample, about 84% were seen once. Germline V gene sequence: CDR1 SGHRS, CDR2 YFSETQ. V dropped 5 bases and J dropped 6; count of bases not matched to a gene: 13. There are 15 residues in the CDR3. This clonotype was obtained from a man aged 50-60 years with gastric cancer. The sample here was peripheral blood, taken from a patient treated with photon-based radiotherapy. This rearrangement joins TRBV5-1 to TRBJ2-7; 8 nucleotides agree with TRBD1. This CDR3 reads CASSYSMDRVVEQYF. Written as DNA, the CDR3 is TGCGCCAGCAGTTACTCGATGGACAGGGTCGTCGAGCAGTACTTC.